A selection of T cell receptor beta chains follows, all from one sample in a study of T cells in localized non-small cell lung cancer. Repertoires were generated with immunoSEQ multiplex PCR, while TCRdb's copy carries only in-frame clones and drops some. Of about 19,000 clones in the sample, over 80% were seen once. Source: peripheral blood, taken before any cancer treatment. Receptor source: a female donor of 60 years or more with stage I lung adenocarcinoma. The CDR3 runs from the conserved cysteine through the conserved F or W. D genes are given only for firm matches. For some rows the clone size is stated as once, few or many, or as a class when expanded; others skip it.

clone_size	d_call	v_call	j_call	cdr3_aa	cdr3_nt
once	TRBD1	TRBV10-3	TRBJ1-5	CAISGTGRSPQHF	TGTGCCATCAGCGGGACAGGGAGATCGCCCCAGCATTTT
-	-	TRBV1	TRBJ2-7	CTSSRTGDYEQYF	TGCACCAGCAGCCGAACGGGGGACTACGAGCAGTACTTC
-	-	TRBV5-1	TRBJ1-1	CASSFTRVSTEAFF	TGCGCCAGCAGCTTCACTCGGGTGAGCACTGAAGCTTTCTTT
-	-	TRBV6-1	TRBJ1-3	CASSEFRAGVSYSGNTIYF	TGTGCCAGCAGTGAATTTAGGGCAGGGGTTAGCTACTCTGGAAACACCATATATTTT
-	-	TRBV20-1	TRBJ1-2	CSAREGPGYTF	TGCAGTGCTAGAGAAGGTCCGGGCTACACCTTC
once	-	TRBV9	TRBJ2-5	CASGEGQETQYF	TGTGCCAGCGGAGAGGGTCAGGAGACCCAGTACTTC
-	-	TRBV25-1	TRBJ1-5	CASRAGGSNQPQHF	TGTGCCAGCAGGGCAGGAGGAAGCAATCAGCCCCAGCATTTT
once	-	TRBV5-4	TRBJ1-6	CAITRDSYNSPLHF	TGTGCCATCACCAGGGACTCCTATAATTCACCCCTCCACTTT
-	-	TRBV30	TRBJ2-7	CAWSMGRVQYF	TGTGCCTGGAGTATGGGCAGGGTGCAGTACTTC
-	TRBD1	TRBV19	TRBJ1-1	CASSRQGMNTEAFF	TGTGCCAGTAGTCGACAGGGGATGAACACTGAAGCTTTCTTT